What follows are 26 T cell receptor beta chains derived from one specimen sequenced in a study of monozygotic twins with inflammatory bowel disease. TCRdb reworked the 5' RACE reads into one entry per CDR3 protein, no DNA. In all, the sample yields over 150,000 distinct CDR3 sequences. The sequenced sample was blood. These TCRs come from a human donor with ulcerative colitis or Crohn's disease, or a healthy co-twin of an affected twin (not recorded which).

The chain has TRBV20-1 and TRBJ1-6. Germline V gives CDR1 DFQATT, CDR2 SNEGSKA (reference sequence). This CDR3 contains 15 residues. CDR3 in amino acids: CSAKRWEADNSPLHF.

The rearrangement uses TRBV11-2 and TRBJ1-3. There are 15 residues in the CDR3. Looked up from germline, CDR1 is SGHAT and CDR2 is FQNNGV. The CDR3 region is CASSLRGFGGNTIYF.

The chain carries TRBV24-1 and TRBJ1-1; TCRdb's assignment of TRBD1 cannot be checked, as there is no DNA. The CDR3 is 14 residues long. Germline-derived CDR1 and CDR2 are KGHDR and SFDVKD. The CDR3 loop is CATSEGQDDTEAFF.

The CDR3 region is CASSPGTGAYNEQFF. The genes are TRBV7-2 and TRBJ2-1; TCRdb's assignment of TRBD1 cannot be checked, as there is no DNA. There are 15 residues in the CDR3. CDR1 SGHTA and CDR2 FQGNSA come from the germline V gene. The complete variable domain, with remaining parts taken from reference TRBV7-2 and TRBJ2-1, reads GAGVSQSPSNKVTEKGKDVELRCDPISGHTALYWYRQSLGQGLEFLIYFQGNSAPDKSGLPSDRFSAERTGGSVSTLTIQRTQQEDSAVYLCASSPGTGAYNEQFFGPGTRLTVL.

This chain joins TRBV20-1 and TRBJ2-1. This CDR3 has 12 residues. CDR1 is DFQATT and CDR2 is SNEGSKA in the germline V gene (reference sequence). CDR3 amino acids: CSAYPTYNEQFF.

The chain links TRBV2 to TRBJ1-1. Germline V gene sequence: CDR1 SNHLY, CDR2 FYNNEI. This CDR3 region has 15 residues. Here the CDR3 reads CASTPNRPRDTEAFF.

V and J are TRBV20-1 and TRBJ1-1. This CDR3 has 13 residues. Germline V gene sequence: CDR1 DFQATT, CDR2 SNEGSKA (reference sequence). This CDR3 reads CSAIHTENTEAFF.

The rearrangement uses TRBV7-9 and TRBJ1-5. This CDR3 region has 16 residues. Germline CDR1 is SEHNR and CDR2 is FQNEAQ (reference sequence). The CDR3 is CASSLGLKGIDQPQHF.

The chain joins TRBV20-1 to TRBJ2-1. The CDR3 loop spans 11 amino acids. CDR1 and CDR2 from the germline V gene are DFQATT and SNEGSKA (reference sequence). The CDR3 sequence is CSVSWNNEQFF.

V and J are TRBV29-1 and TRBJ2-1; TCRdb gives TRBD2 as the D gene, but with no DNA this cannot be confirmed. The germline V gene encodes CDR1 SQVTM and CDR2 ANQGSEA. CDR3 length equals 13 residues. Here the CDR3 reads CSALALDYNEQFF.

This chain joins TRBV6-5 and TRBJ1-2. The CDR3 totals 16 residues. Germline V gene data show CDR1 as MNHEY and CDR2 as SVGAGI. This CDR3 reads CASSYSTAGERNGYTF.

The V call is TRBV20-1, the J call TRBJ2-2; TCRdb's assignment of TRBD2 cannot be checked, as there is no DNA. This CDR3 has 16 residues. The V gene's germline CDR1 is DFQATT and CDR2 SNEGSKA (reference sequence). This chain's CDR3 is CSARDSLAGDTGELFF.

J is TRBJ2-3 and V is TRBV10-3; lacking DNA, the TRBD2 call made by TCRdb goes unchecked. This CDR3 has 16 residues. Germline loops: CDR1 ENHRY, CDR2 SYGVKD. This chain's CDR3 is CAISEPSGSGADTQYF.

The chain is built from TRBV7-9 and TRBJ2-2; TCRdb names TRBD2, which stays unverified in the absence of DNA. The CDR3 is 17 amino acids. Looked up from germline, CDR1 is SEHNR and CDR2 is FQNEAQ (reference sequence). The CDR3 here is CASSPASGGTRTGELFF.

V is TRBV19 and J is TRBJ2-7; TCRdb's D gene call, TRBD1, goes unchecked for lack of DNA. Per the germline V gene, CDR1 is LNHDA and CDR2 is SQIVND (reference sequence). The CDR3 contains 14 residues. The CDR3 region is CASSTLDRADEQYF. Based on the CDR3 plus reference TRBV19 and TRBJ2-7, the full variable domain is DGGITQSPKYLFRKEGQNVTLSCEQNLNHDAMYWYRQDPGQGLRLIYYSQIVNDFQKGDIAEGYSVSREKKESFPLTVTSAQKNPTAFYLCASSTLDRADEQYFGPGTRLTVT.

This chain links TRBV6-4 with TRBJ2-1; TCRdb picks TRBD1, but there is no DNA to check that call. Germline V gene sequence: CDR1 MRHNA, CDR2 SNTAGT. CDR3 length: 14 residues. CDR3 sequence reads: CASSRQGQYNEQFF.

The chain carries TRBV20-1 and TRBJ2-3. There are 12 residues in the CDR3. CDR1 DFQATT and CDR2 SNEGSKA come from the germline V gene (reference sequence). The CDR3 here is CSARGGTDTQYF.

The chain is built from TRBV5-5 and TRBJ2-3; absent DNA, TCRdb's TRBD1 call cannot be checked. The germline CDR1 and CDR2 sequences are SGHKS and YYEKEE (reference sequence). CDR3 length: 16 amino acids. Here the CDR3 reads CASSVISGTGQDTQYF.

The V call is TRBV5-1, the J call TRBJ2-5; TCRdb's D gene call, TRBD1, goes unchecked for lack of DNA. This CDR3 contains 15 residues. Germline-derived CDR1 and CDR2 are SGHRS and YFSETQ. CDR3 loop: CASSLAAGWRETQYF.

V and J are TRBV12-3 or TRBV12-4 and TRBJ1-4; TCRdb indicates TRBD1, and absent DNA this call remains unverified. The CDR3 is made up of 14 amino acids. The CDR3 protein is CASSPRREYEKLFF.

This chain links TRBV27 with TRBJ2-4; TCRdb designates TRBD2, a call that cannot be tested without DNA. From germline, CDR1 is MNHEY and CDR2 SMNVEV (reference sequence). The CDR3 sequence is 17 residues long. CDR3 residues: CASRPLPALGAKNIQYF.

The chain links TRBV5-1 to TRBJ1-2; TCRdb calls TRBD1, which cannot be checked without DNA. Germline values: CDR1 SGHRS, CDR2 YFSETQ. The CDR3 sequence is 14 residues long. The CDR3: CASSTRDGDYGYTF.

This chain links TRBV19 with TRBJ2-3. The germline CDR1 and CDR2 sequences are LNHDA and SQIVND (reference sequence). CDR3 length equals 17 residues. The CDR3 sequence is CASSIVGVGLAEDTQYF.

The chain links TRBV5-1 to TRBJ2-1; TCRdb's D gene call, TRBD1, goes unchecked for lack of DNA. The CDR3 totals 14 residues. Germline assignment: CDR1 SGHRS and CDR2 YFSETQ. The CDR3 sequence: CASSLPPGLDEQFF. Using reference TRBV5-1 and TRBJ2-1 for the parts outside the CDR3, the full variable domain is KAGVTQTPRYLIKTRGQQVTLSCSPISGHRSVSWYQQTPGQGLQFLFEYFSETQRNKGNFPGRFSGRQFSNSRSEMNVSTLELGDSALYLCASSLPPGLDEQFFGPGTRLTVL.

The chain joins TRBV20-1 to TRBJ2-2. The CDR3 extends over 13 amino acids. Germline CDR1 is DFQATT and CDR2 is SNEGSKA (reference sequence). The chain's CDR3 is CSARNTGAGELFF.

The rearrangement links TRBV15 to TRBJ1-4. CDR3 length: 14 amino acids. Germline CDR1 LNHNV, CDR2 YYDKDF (reference sequence). This CDR3 is CATSRDRTNEKLFF. Complete variable domain (other parts from reference TRBV15 and TRBJ1-4): DAMVIQNPRYQVTQFGKPVTLSCSQTLNHNVMYWYQQKSSQAPKLLFHYYDKDFNNEADTPDNFQSRRPNTSFCFLDIRSPGLGDTAMYLCATSRDRTNEKLFFGSGTQLSVL.